Below, 12 T cell receptor beta chains from the same sample are listed, as sequenced in a study of T cell responses to AZD1222 COVID-19 vaccine. Sequenced by immunoSEQ multiplex PCR; TCRdb stores in-frame clones only, minus some. The data show tens of thousands of clones, under 90% seen once. This sample comprised peripheral blood, obtained on day 0 of MenACWY control vaccination. These receptors all stem from an adult in good health.

The CDR3 protein is CSVEVTVTVPGELFF. Here the CDR3 DNA reads TGCAGCGTTGAAGTAACAGTAACGGTCCCCGGGGAGCTGTTTTTT. The rearrangement links TRBV29-1 to TRBJ2-2; D not certain. This CDR3 is built from 15 residues. Deletions cut 1 base from V and 6 bases from J, with 15 bases between. CDR1 and CDR2 from the germline V gene are SQVTM and ANQGSEA.

This sequence joins TRBV19 and TRBJ2-2; 8 bases match TRBD2. Germline V gene sequence: CDR1 LNHDA, CDR2 SQIVND (reference sequence). The CDR3 has 15 amino acids. With 2 bases clipped from V and 4 bases from J, the junction kept 3 bases outside the gene matches. The CDR3 nucleotides read TGTGCCAGTAGTATACGGCGGGGGGCCACCGGGGAGCTGTTTTTT. It translates to CASSIRRGATGELFF.

This chain joins TRBV4-1 and TRBJ1-2, with TRBD1 matching over 10 bases. Germline lookup yields CDR1 MGHRA and CDR2 YSYEKL. The CDR3 is 19 residues long. The junction had 15 bases not matched to a gene; V was cut back by 1 base and J by 4 bases. The CDR3 DNA reads TGCGCCAGCAGCCAAGCACCTACTCGGAGACAGGGGGCAAGCTATGGCTACACCTTC. This codes for CASSQAPTRRQGASYGYTF.

This clone was recorded once. The chain joins TRBV7-2 to TRBJ2-5, with D possibly being TRBD2 (5 bases). The CDR3 totals 13 residues. Germline CDR1 and CDR2: SGHTA and FQGNSA. Trimming removed 4 bases from V and 2 bases from J, with 8 bases in between. The CDR3 coding sequence is TGTGCCAGCAGCTCCCGAGGGCAAGAGACCCAGTACTTC. Its translation: CASSSRGQETQYF.

This sequence joins TRBV7-2 and TRBJ1-1, with TRBD1 matching 7 bases. The CDR3 has 17 residues. Germline-derived CDR1 and CDR2 are SGHTA and FQGNSA. V gave up 2 bases and J gave up 0 bases; unmatched junction bases: 9. The CDR3 DNA is TGTGCCAGCAGCTTAAGAGGAGGGGGCGCTATGAACACTGAAGCTTTCTTT. Amino acid sequence: CASSLRGGGAMNTEAFF.

V gene TRBV7-6 combines with J gene TRBJ1-6; 8 nucleotides align to TRBD1. CDR3 length: 15 amino acids. The germline gives CDR1 SGHVS, CDR2 FNYEAQ. With V trimmed by 4 bases and J by 10 bases, 9 bases remained unmatched. The chain's CDR3 is CASSSRTGRDSPLHF. The CDR3 DNA reads TGTGCCAGCAGCTCGCGGACAGGGAGGGACTCACCCCTCCACTTT.

The chain employs TRBV6-5 and TRBJ1-1; D remains ambiguous. Germline V lookup: CDR1 MNHEY, CDR2 SVGAGI. This CDR3 region has 13 residues. V lost 6 bases, J lost 1 base, and 9 bases lay in between. The CDR3 sequence is CASSRTTNTEAFF. The CDR3 bases are TGTGCCAGCAGCCGAACTACGAACACTGAAGCTTTCTTT.

The chain recombines TRBV27 with TRBJ1-2, with TRBD1 matching 7 bases. The J segment lost 8 bases and the V segment lost 5 bases, leaving 8 bases of the junction unmatched. There are 13 residues in the CDR3. Germline V gives CDR1 MNHEY, CDR2 SMNVEV (reference sequence). This CDR3 is CASSPTGDGGYTF. CDR3 nucleotides: TGTGCCAGCAGTCCCACAGGGGATGGCGGCTACACCTTC.

The chain carries TRBV18 and TRBJ1-2, with a tentative D call TRBD1 (6 bases). The CDR3 is made up of 13 amino acids. V was cut by 1 base and J by 6 bases, with 9 bases left in between. Germline V gives CDR1 KGHSH, CDR2 LQKENI. CDR3 protein: CASSPQGENGYTF. CDR3 nucleotide sequence: TGTGCCAGCTCACCACAGGGGGAAAATGGCTACACCTTC.

This clone was detected a few times. The rearrangement joins TRBV5-6 to TRBJ1-5; 10 nucleotides align to TRBD1. Germline V gene lookup returns CDR1 SGHDT and CDR2 YYEEEE. The CDR3 contains 15 residues. V lost 2 bases and J lost 6; bases outside the gene matches: 5. CDR3 nucleotide sequence: TGTGCCAGCAGCTTTGGACAGGGGGATTCTCAGCCCCAGCATTTT. Encoded protein: CASSFGQGDSQPQHF.

The sample holds one count of this clone. The chain joins TRBV19 to TRBJ1-1; D not certain. The germline CDR1 and CDR2 sequences are LNHDA and SQIVND (reference sequence). Trimming removed 4 bases at V and 3 bases at J, with 6 bases between. The CDR3 is 12 residues long. In DNA, the CDR3 is TGTGCCAGTAGTACGGGCTACACTGAAGCTTTCTTT. This gives the protein CASSTGYTEAFF.

The chain joins TRBV29-1 to TRBJ1-1; weak D call: TRBD1 (5 bases). The CDR3 is 11 residues long. CDR1 and CDR2 from the germline V gene are SQVTM and ANQGSEA. Trimming pared 3 bases from V and 4 bases from J, leaving 6 bases between. CDR3 sequence reads: CSVDGGTEAFF. CDR3 DNA sequence: TGCAGCGTTGACGGGGGCACTGAAGCTTTCTTT. Complete variable domain (other parts from reference TRBV29-1 and TRBJ1-1): SAVISQKPSRDICQRGTSLTIQCQVDSQVTMMFWYRQQPGQSLTLIATANQGSEATYESGFVIDKFPISRPNLTFSTLTVSNMSPEDSSIYLCSVDGGTEAFFGQGTRLTVV.